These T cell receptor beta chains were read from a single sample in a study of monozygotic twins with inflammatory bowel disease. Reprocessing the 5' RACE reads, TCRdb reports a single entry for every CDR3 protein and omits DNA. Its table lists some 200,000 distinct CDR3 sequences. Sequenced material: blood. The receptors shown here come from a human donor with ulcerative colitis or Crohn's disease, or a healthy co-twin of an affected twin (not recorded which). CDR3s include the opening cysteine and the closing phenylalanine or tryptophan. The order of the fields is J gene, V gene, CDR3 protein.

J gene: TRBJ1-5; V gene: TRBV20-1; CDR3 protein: CSARGESGPNQPQHF
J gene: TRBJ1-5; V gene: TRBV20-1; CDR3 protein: CSATGAYNQPQHF
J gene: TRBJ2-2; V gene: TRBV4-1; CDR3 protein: CASSQVPGLAGELLF
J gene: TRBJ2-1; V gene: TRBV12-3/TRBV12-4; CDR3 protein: CASSIGTSGRVQFF
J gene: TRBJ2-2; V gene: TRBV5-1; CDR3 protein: CASRWTLNTGELFF
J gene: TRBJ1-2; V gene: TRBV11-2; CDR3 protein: CASSLKGTLIPNYGYTF
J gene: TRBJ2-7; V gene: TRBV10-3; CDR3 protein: CAIEGQGSYEQYF
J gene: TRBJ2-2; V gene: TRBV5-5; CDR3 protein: CASSLWVDTGELFF
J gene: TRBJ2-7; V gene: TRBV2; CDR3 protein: CASSPDRGFTPYEQYF
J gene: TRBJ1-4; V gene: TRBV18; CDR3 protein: CASSPRRSREDHEKLFF
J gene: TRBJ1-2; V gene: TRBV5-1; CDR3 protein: CASSPSPGDNGYTF
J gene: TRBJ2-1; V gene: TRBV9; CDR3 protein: CASSVDHNEQFF
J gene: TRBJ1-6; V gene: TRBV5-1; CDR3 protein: CASSLGGGRSDSPLHF
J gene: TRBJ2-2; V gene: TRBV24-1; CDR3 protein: CATSDLPLEGGNTGELFF
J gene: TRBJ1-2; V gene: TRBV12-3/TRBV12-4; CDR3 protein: CASSPLSRDGYTF
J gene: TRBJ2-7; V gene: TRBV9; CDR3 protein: CASSESPQWEQYF
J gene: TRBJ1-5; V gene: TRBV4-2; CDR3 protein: CASSQDLRRTGEGNNQPQHF
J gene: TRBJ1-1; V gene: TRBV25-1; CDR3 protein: CASSESPGGRTEAFF
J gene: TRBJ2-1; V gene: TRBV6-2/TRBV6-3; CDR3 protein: CASSFPGLAGGQSSYNEQFF
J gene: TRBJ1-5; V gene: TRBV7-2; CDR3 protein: CASSLDGRRGQPQHF
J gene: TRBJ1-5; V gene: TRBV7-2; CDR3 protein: CASSLGTQGGTPQHF
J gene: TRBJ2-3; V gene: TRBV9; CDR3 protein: CASSESTGGPTDTQYF
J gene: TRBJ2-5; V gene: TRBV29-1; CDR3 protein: CSVEGGERAKETQYF
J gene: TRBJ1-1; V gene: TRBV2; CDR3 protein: CASSDPGMNTEAFF
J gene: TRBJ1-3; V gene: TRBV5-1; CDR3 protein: CLRDRDSGLKGFSGNTIYF
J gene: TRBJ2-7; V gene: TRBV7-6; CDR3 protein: CASSTRQSSYEQYF
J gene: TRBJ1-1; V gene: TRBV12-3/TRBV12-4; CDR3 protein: CASTPGSLNTEAFF
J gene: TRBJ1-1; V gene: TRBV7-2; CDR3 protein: CASSGRAGTEAFF
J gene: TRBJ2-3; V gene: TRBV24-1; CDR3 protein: CATSETTSGTSTDTQYF
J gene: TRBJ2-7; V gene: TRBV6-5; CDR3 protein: CASSRYEPYEQYF